These 3 T cell receptor beta chains came from one sample sequenced in a study of radiation and T cells in renal cell carcinoma. Regarding time point: blood 2 weeks post-SBRT. Sample treatment: 15 Gy SBRT to primary tumor, nephrectomy 4 weeks later. TCRdb's table, derived via immunoSEQ multiplex PCR, lists solely in-frame clones and lacks some. The sample includes about 130,000 clones, over 75% of them seen just once. The specimen was blood, collected from a patient whose treatment included radiotherapy and nephrectomy. Receptors originate from a middle-aged man with renal cell carcinoma.

The V gene is TRBV28, the J gene TRBJ1-5; tentatively, D is TRBD1 (6 bases). This CDR3 has 14 amino acids. From germline, CDR1 is MDHEN and CDR2 SYDVKM. The V end was cut by 4 bases, the J end by 6 bases, with 13 bases between. For the CDR3, the DNA is TGTGCCAGCAGTTCCCCCCAGGGGACTCAGCCCCAGCATTTT. This translates into CASSSPQGTQPQHF.

The gene calls are TRBV4-2 and TRBJ1-3, with unresolved D. The V end was cut by 0 bases, the J end by 0 bases, with 12 bases between. There are 17 residues in the CDR3. The germline gives CDR1 LGHNA, CDR2 YNFKEQ. CDR3 sequence reads: CASSQDWQPLSGNTIYF. CDR3 in DNA: TGTGCCAGCAGCCAAGATTGGCAGCCCCTCTCTGGAAACACCATATATTTT.

The rearrangement links TRBV19 to TRBJ1-5; TRBD1 might be the D (5 bases). CDR1 LNHDA and CDR2 SQIVND come from the germline V gene (reference sequence). V was cut by 5 bases and J by 7 bases, with 15 bases left in between. The CDR3 covers 14 residues. The CDR3 DNA follows: TGTGCCAGTAGTTCGATCCAGGGTGACCAGCCCCAGCATTTT. The encoded protein is CASSSIQGDQPQHF.